This T cell receptor (beta chain) derives from a study of blood T cell repertoires in COVID-19. Study-wide context: Samples came from the United States, Italy and Spain, spanning acute and convalescent COVID-19. PBMCs, B-cell-depleted T cells, or T cells provided the cDNA or gDNA that made up the material.

This clone was picked up one time. The CDR3 covers 14 residues. The germline V gene encodes CDR1 LNHDA and CDR2 SQIVND (reference sequence). Trimming took 5 bases from V and 0 from J, leaving 8 bases between them. Per the original methods: Amplified reference gene primers provided the basis for estimating nucleated cell counts. Libraries were prepared by immunoSEQ multiplex PCR; TCRdb keeps only in-frame clonotypes and omits some of them. Clone size and the V and J calls come from that table; the DNA yielded D and trimming. The data hold hundreds of thousands of clones, with just under 85% observed a single time.

The receptor comes from a woman in her fifties or sixties with active or convalescent COVID-19. The material sequenced was peripheral blood. V usage is TRBV19 and J usage is TRBJ1-3; D remains unclear. CDR3 residues: CASSQVGSGNTIYF. In DNA, the CDR3 is TGTGCCAGTAGTCAGGTTGGCTCTGGAAACACCATATATTTT.